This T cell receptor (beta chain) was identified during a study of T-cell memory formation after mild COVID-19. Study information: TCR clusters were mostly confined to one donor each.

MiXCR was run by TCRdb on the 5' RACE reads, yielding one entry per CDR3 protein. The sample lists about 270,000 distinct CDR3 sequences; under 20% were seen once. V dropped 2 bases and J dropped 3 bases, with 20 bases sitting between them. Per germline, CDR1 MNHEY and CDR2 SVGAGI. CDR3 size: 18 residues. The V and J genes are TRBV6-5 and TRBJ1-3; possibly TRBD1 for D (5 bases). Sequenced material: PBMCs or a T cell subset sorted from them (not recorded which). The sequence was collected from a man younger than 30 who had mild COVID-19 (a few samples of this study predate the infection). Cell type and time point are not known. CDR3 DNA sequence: TGTGCCAGCAGTTACGCTCGCCCTGGAGGGGCCAGTGGAAACACCATATATTTT. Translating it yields CASSYARPGGASGNTIYF.